This T cell receptor (beta chain) was documented in a study of blood T cells in healthy people across ages. A sample-barcoded 5' primer and a J-beta primer mix were used in a second PCR of roughly 6 to 11 cycles. TCRdb reanalysed the 5' RACE reads using MiXCR and keeps one entry per CDR3 protein. The sample has about 930,000 distinct CDR3 sequences; approximately 32% are singletons. This clonotype has a count of ten or more. The length of the CDR3 is 14 residues. After removal of 6 bases from V and 3 bases from J, the junction contained 6 bases not matched to a gene. The sample was also reused in another study, on T cells of mothers and their children.

Sequenced material: blood. The chain carries TRBV12-3 or TRBV12-4 and TRBJ1-2; 8 bases are a match to TRBD1. The clonotype comes from a woman in her thirties or forties in good health. CDR3 in DNA: TGTGCCAGCAGCCAGGGGGCAGCGGACTATGGCTACACCTTC. This translates into CASSQGAADYGYTF.